Each of the 2 T cell receptor beta chains below was sequenced from the same sample in a study of blood T cell repertoires in COVID-19. Method: immunoSEQ multiplex PCR; TCRdb's copy keeps in-frame clones and lacks some. This table holds tens of thousands of clones, approximately 85% found once. Sequencing was carried out using peripheral blood. The receptors here all came from a man aged 80 or over with acute or convalescent COVID-19.

This chain uses TRBV6-5 with TRBJ1-3, with D uncertain. This CDR3 contains 12 residues. Germline V gene sequence: CDR1 MNHEY, CDR2 SVGAGI. V was shortened by 2 bases and J by 6 bases, with 5 bases between the two germline ends. CDR3 in DNA: TGTGCCAGCAGTTACCGGTCAAACACCATATATTTT. Residues: CASSYRSNTIYF.

This chain joins TRBV5-4 and TRBJ2-2; unclear D gene. CDR1 is SGHNT, CDR2 YYREEE, per germline (reference sequence). Trimming took 5 bases from V and 7 from J, leaving 15 bases between them. CDR3 length: 14 residues. This chain's CDR3 is CASRPLEKDGELFF. CDR3 DNA: TGTGCCAGCAGACCTCTAGAGAAGGACGGGGAGCTGTTTTTT.